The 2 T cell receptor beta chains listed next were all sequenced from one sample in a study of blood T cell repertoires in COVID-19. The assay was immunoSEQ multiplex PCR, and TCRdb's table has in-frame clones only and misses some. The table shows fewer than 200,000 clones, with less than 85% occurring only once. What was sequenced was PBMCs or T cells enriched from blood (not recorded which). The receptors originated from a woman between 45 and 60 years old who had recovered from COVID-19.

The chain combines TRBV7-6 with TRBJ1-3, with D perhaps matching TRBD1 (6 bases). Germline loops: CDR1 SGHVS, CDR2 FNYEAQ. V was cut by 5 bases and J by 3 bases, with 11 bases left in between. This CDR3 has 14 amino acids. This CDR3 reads CASSPQGIGNTIYF. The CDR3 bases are TGTGCCAGCAGCCCACAGGGTATTGGAAACACCATATATTTT.

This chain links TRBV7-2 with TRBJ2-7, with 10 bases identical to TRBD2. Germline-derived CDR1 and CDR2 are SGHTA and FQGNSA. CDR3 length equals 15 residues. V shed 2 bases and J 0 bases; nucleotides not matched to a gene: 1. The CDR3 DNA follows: TGTGCCAGCAGCTTAATAGCGGGAGGCTCCTACGAGCAGTACGTC. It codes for CASSLIAGGSYEQYV.